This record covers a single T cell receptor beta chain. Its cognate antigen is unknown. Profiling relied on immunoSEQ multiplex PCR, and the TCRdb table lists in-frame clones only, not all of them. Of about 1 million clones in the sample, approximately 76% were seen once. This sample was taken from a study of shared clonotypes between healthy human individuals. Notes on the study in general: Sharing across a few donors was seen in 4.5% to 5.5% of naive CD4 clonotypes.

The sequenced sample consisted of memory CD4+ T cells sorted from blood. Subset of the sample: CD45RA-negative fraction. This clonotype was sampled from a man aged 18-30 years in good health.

The CDR3 is CASSPFSTVQKGTGELFF. For the CDR3, the DNA is TGTGCCAGCTCACCGTTTTCGACAGTCCAAAAAGGGACCGGGGAGCTGTTTTTT. This chain links TRBV18 with TRBJ2-2; tentative D call: TRBD1 (5 bases). The V gene's germline CDR1 is KGHSH and CDR2 LQKENI. The CDR3 has 18 residues. The V and J ends lost 3 bases and 5 bases respectively, with 22 bases between them.